The entry below describes one TCR beta chain. This clone was counted a single time. Its antigen specificity is not known. Per-base qualities were not stored, and no clone one base away is much larger. The cohort consisted of fewer than 700 healthy bone marrow donors. Cohort members were all nominally healthy when sampled, although unrecorded immune exposures were likely present. The donor tested CMV seronegative and was one of the 352 seronegative cohort members. A peripheral blood sample was provided by each donor, and peripheral blood mononuclear cells were used for TCR beta sequencing. Genomic DNA extraction from the blood cell samples was performed with the Qiagen DNeasy Blood Extraction Kit. Libraries were made using the immunoSEQ multiplex PCR assay. For the multiplex PCR, a mixture combining 60 forward primers for TCR Vbeta segments and 13 reverse primers for TCR Jbeta segments was used. The CDR3 region of rearranged TCR beta genes was amplified from genomic DNA by a multiplex PCR assay. Amplified TCR beta libraries were sequenced as 87-base-pair reads on the Illumina HiSeq System. The authors processed their data as follows. Across the 500 to 750 repertoires, a later analysis counted tens of millions of unique TCR beta chains, about 10 million of which were shared by at least two donors. To remove PCR and sequencing errors, raw reads were error-corrected and collapsed into unique sequences using a nearest-neighbor algorithm that merged closely related sequences. V, D and J gene segments were assigned by aligning CDR3 sequences to IMGT reference sequences. Each retained sequence needed at least a six-nucleotide match to both a V gene segment and a J gene segment. A rearrangement counted as productive if the CDR3 had no stop codons and remained in frame with V and J, and every other rearrangement counted as non-productive. Following IMGT convention, CDR3 was defined as the stretch from the second conserved V-encoded cysteine to the conserved J-encoded phenylalanine. Sequences without an unambiguous match to a single V gene segment were excluded from the earlier analysis of a few hundred of the donors. In an earlier analysis of 500 to 750 of the donors, V segments were called functional above 56.7% productive rearrangements and were called segregating when the between-donor standard deviation exceeded 5%. A statistical classification framework was developed to diagnose cytomegalovirus status using the catalog of TCR beta chain sequences. In a later analysis, V and J genes were assigned by comparing TCR nucleotide sequences against IMGT/GENE-DB human TR gene sequences. The TCRdist pipeline was used in a later analysis to assign CDR3 sequences and most-parsimonious VDJ recombination scenarios. In a later analysis, each TCR beta chain was defined by its CDR3 amino acid sequence together with its V-gene family, and reads without a unique V-gene family were excluded. A later analysis removed 550 to 650 highly shared, low-generation-probability nucleotide sequences to deal with suspected cross-contamination and a sequencing artifact. In a later analysis, a clonal expansion index for each public chain was calculated from normalized within-repertoire ranks of inferred template counts. In a later analysis, generation probabilities were computed with a VDJ recombination model fitted to out-of-frame rearrangements, and the resulting probabilities were checked against IGoR. Hypergeometric tests were used in a later analysis to score TCR-TCR, TCR-HLA and TCR-CMV co-occurrence, with a repertoire-size bias correction applied to the TCR pairs. In a later analysis, false discovery rates were estimated by permuting HLA or CMV assignments 20 times. In a later analysis, co-occurring TCRs were grouped with DBSCAN, and TCRdist sequence similarity was added when clustering was performed within HLA-allele-positive subsets. Repertoires with fewer than 30,000 or more than 120,000 public chains, plus five repertoires with anomalous nucleotide sharing, were excluded from co-occurrence clustering. TCRdb's version of the immuneACCESS table is confined to in-frame rearrangements and falls short of the full clone set. An unresolved V gene accounts for under half of the shortfall where checked; the remainder is of unknown origin. Clone size and V and J calls were adopted from that table, with D and trimming inferred from the DNA. In this sample the table shows 220,000 or so clones, about 74% of which occur a single time. Under 2% of the sample lies in the top ten.

The entry originates in a study of cytomegalovirus exposure and HLA in healthy donors (dated by TCRdb to about 2017). In terms of the full investigation: An earlier analysis of several hundred of the donors reported roughly 300 Gb of sequence data and roughly 120 million unique TCR beta sequences obtained from around 170 million T cells. About 280 gigabases of sequencing data and approximately 80 million unique TCR sequences were included in an early release covering roughly 600 HLA-typed donors. Of the 350 to 400 genotyped donors, around 81% fell in the genetic ancestry cluster associated with self-reported Caucasian donors. The aim of the study was to test whether cataloging public T cell receptors could identify signatures of past pathogen exposure. The study profiled the T cell repertoires of more than 500 subjects by immunosequencing and related them to cytomegalovirus serostatus. A separate validation cohort of approximately 130 different subjects was used in addition to the approximately 640-subject first cohort. The study combined high-throughput TCR immunosequencing, statistical association of individual TCRs with disease status, and machine learning to predict cytomegalovirus infection status. In a later analysis, previously published TCR beta repertoires from about 640 donors were re-analyzed and high-resolution HLA genotyping was added so that TCR occurrence patterns could be studied. The later analysis used no new phenotypic data to find candidate immune exposures, relying instead on TCR beta sequences and their occurrence across donors. An earlier analysis of some 500 of the donors used high-throughput TCR beta sequencing to judge whether each TCR beta V gene segment behaved as functional or pseudogenic. Donor age, sex, ethnicity and CMV serostatus were compiled alongside the repertoire data. A later genetic analysis used genome-wide SNP genotypes for about 65% of the roughly 670 donors, treating that subset as a discovery cohort. All discovery cohort repertoires had been generated on a single sequencing platform. HLA typing covered class I and class II loci at four-digit resolution. Typing coverage differed by locus: A, B, C, DRB1 and DQB1 were typed in roughly 620-630 donors, DQA1 in approximately 520, DPA1 in 600 to 610, and DPB1 in about 450. Several DR-DQ haplotypes were handled as single units for association and clustering, since linkage in the cohort was strong. On average, around 230,000 unique TCR beta nucleotide sequences were sequenced per donor among roughly 430 genotyped donors of the cohort, with roughly 18% of those sequences being non-productive. Results and caveats for the whole study, not just this receptor: A cluster of highly shared sequence variants was judged likely to represent a technical artifact of the sequencing pipeline. In a later genetic analysis, a missense DCLRE1C variant was associated with V-gene and J-gene trimming of TCR beta chains, and the association was replicated in an independent cohort. Three of the identified cytomegalovirus-associated TCR beta chains were confirmed in vitro to be specific for cytomegalovirus antigens. Because the 87-base-pair reads could not distinguish some IMGT-functional V segments, including TRBV6-2 and TRBV6-3, those segments were excluded. The presence/absence analyses assumed that sequencing depth was roughly uniform across donors, and that assumption may not be true. Correlated functional status among segregating V segments might be attributable to linkage disequilibrium, but an unknown experimental factor could not be ruled out. Only TCR beta chains were sequenced in this cohort, and the absence of alpha or paired-chain data limited detectable features. A further reported finding was that TCR beta sequences accurately predicted the HLA-A and HLA-B alleles for most subjects in the first cohort. Specific HLA alleles were associated with more than 15,000 TCR beta sequences at a false discovery rate of 0.05 in a later analysis. In a later genetic analysis, fewer N-insertions in productive TCRs were reported among donors in an Asian-associated ancestry cluster than the approximately 710-donor mean. Compared with equally common non-associated chains, HLA-associated TCR beta chains in a later analysis were more clonally expanded and had lower generation probabilities. A later analysis reported that several top co-occurrence clusters appeared linked to parvovirus B19, influenza, CMV and Epstein-Barr virus. In a later analysis, the rate of TCR association differed among HLA loci, with DRB1 alleles having the most associated TCRs and HLA-C alleles having the fewest. The study listed 150 to 200 TCR beta chains as associated with cytomegalovirus. According to a later analysis, most CMV-associated TCR beta chains appeared to be HLA-restricted, and the HLA associations seemed to be driven largely by CMV exposure. Because HLA typing was missing for some donors at each locus, association tests included only the typed subset. In an earlier analysis of 587 of the donors, most TCR beta V segments appeared in productive rearrangements about 90% or about 30% of the time, broadly matching IMGT annotations. It was suggested by the authors that the approach could potentially be generalized to other disease states and immunological phenotypes. The classifier was reported to diagnose cytomegalovirus status with high specificity and sensitivity in both the original cohort and the validation cohort. CMV serostatus was the only immune exposure information available for the cohort. Assigning TCR associations to individual alleles was difficult when HLA alleles, especially DR and DQ, strongly co-occurred. While some public TCRs were present in many individuals, most TCR sequences turned up only very rarely across donors. Because counts were too low, around 17 rarely observed V segments, including chromosome 9 orphons, were left out of the earlier analysis of 587 of the donors.

Trimming removed 3 bases from V and 6 bases from J; the gene matches leave 8 bases unexplained. CDR1 and CDR2 (SGHRS, YFSETQ) derive from the germline V gene. The CDR3 starts with the cysteine, ends with the phenylalanine, and has 14 residues. Left in the record is the CDR3 DNA by itself, 42 bases read in frame from the first base. Sequences were obtained from PBMCs. In this chain, TRBV5-1 is recombined with TRBJ1-1; TRBD1 lines up with 7 middle nucleotides. The TCR sequence derives from a woman younger than 45 in good health and CMV-seronegative. The nucleotide sequence reads TGCGCCAGCAGCTCGATTAGGGGGCTCCCTGAAGCTTTCTTT. This codes for CASSSIRGLPEAFF.